The next 28 T cell receptor beta chains were all read from a single sample in a study of blood T cells in healthy people across ages. Combining a sample-barcoded 5' primer with a J-beta primer mix, a second PCR ran for roughly 6 to 12 cycles. TCRdb re-called the 5' RACE reads through MiXCR, storing one row per CDR3 protein. The sample carries fewer than 900,000 distinct CDR3 sequences, approximately 39% recorded once. Material: blood. All receptors come from an older woman in good health.

The chain has TRBV7-2 and TRBJ2-3; maybe TRBD2 (7 bases). Germline lookup yields CDR1 SGHTA and CDR2 FQGNSA. The CDR3 is made up of 16 amino acids. V gave up 8 bases and J gave up 2 bases, with 20 bases separating them. This chain's CDR3 is CASQFRGGEVTDTQYF. CDR3 nucleotide sequence: TGTGCCAGCCAATTTAGGGGGGGGGAGGTCACAGATACGCAGTATTTT.

The J gene is TRBJ2-3, the V gene TRBV20-1; the D gene is possibly TRBD2 (5 bases). Germline values: CDR1 DFQATT, CDR2 SNEGSKA (reference sequence). The length of the CDR3 is 14 residues. The germline V and J ends were trimmed by 6 bases and 2 bases, with 15 bases remaining between them. The CDR3 region is CSAPGTGFTDTQYF. DNA for the CDR3: TGCAGTGCACCAGGCACGGGGTTCACAGATACGCAGTATTTT.

The rearrangement links TRBV12-3 or TRBV12-4 to TRBJ2-7; D perhaps matches TRBD1 (5 bases). V gave up 6 bases and J gave up 0 bases, with 12 bases separating them. CDR3 length: 14 residues. CDR3 sequence (DNA): TGTGCCAGCAGCCGTATGGGGCACTCCTACGAGCAGTACTTC. Encoded protein: CASSRMGHSYEQYF.

There are many counts of this clonotype. J is TRBJ1-4 and V is TRBV20-1, with D maybe TRBD1 (5 bases). Germline V lookup: CDR1 DFQATT, CDR2 SNEGSKA (reference sequence). The CDR3 runs 15 residues. V was clipped by 5 bases and J by 1 base, with 14 bases between them. The CDR3 protein is CSAPPGGRTNEKLFF. Written as DNA, the CDR3 is TGCAGTGCTCCCCCCGGGGGTAGAACTAATGAAAAACTGTTTTTT.

The V call is TRBV5-1, the J call TRBJ2-4; no clear D. Near its end, the DNA agrees better with TRBJ2-7, so the J call may be wrong. This CDR3 is 12 amino acids long. The germline V gene encodes CDR1 SGHRS and CDR2 YFSETQ. The CDR3 DNA is TGCGCCAGCAGAAGGTCAGACTACGAGCAGTACTTC. Its translation: CASRRSDYEQYF.

This clonotype has just a few counts. The chain couples TRBV6-6 to TRBJ2-1; D tentatively fits TRBD1 or TRBD2 (5 bases each). This CDR3 has 13 amino acids. Germline V CDR1 and CDR2: MNHNY, SVGAGI (reference sequence). The V gene lost 8 bases and the J gene lost 13 bases, with 21 bases spanning the gap. In nucleotides, the CDR3 is TGTGCCAGCTCTTCCGGGACGGCCAGGGCCCAGTTCTTC. Its protein is CASSSGTARAQFF.

This clonotype appeared a few times. J is TRBJ2-1 and V is TRBV6-5, with D uncertain. V was clipped by 4 bases and J by 7 bases, with 5 bases between them. Germline V gene lookup returns CDR1 MNHEY and CDR2 SVGAGI. This CDR3 region has 11 residues. The CDR3 spells CASSFQNEQFF. CDR3 DNA sequence: TGTGCCAGCAGTTTCCAAAATGAGCAGTTCTTC.

This clonotype was counted between two and nine times. This chain links TRBV2 with TRBJ2-5; 7 nucleotides align to TRBD2. Germline assignment: CDR1 SNHLY and CDR2 FYNNEI. This CDR3 has 15 residues. Losses at the gene ends were 5 bases for V and 1 base for J; bases not matched to a gene: 7. Here the CDR3 reads CASSRGGIGQETQYF. CDR3 sequence (DNA): TGTGCCAGCAGTCGCGGGGGAATTGGCCAAGAGACCCAGTACTTC.

The J gene is TRBJ1-6, the V gene TRBV9, with D tentatively TRBD1 (5 bases). CDR1 and CDR2 (germline): SGDLS, YYNGEE. The V gene lost 1 base and the J gene lost 4 bases, with 15 bases spanning the gap. The CDR3 is 17 amino acids. The CDR3 here is CASSVSTGGRYNSPLHF. In DNA, the CDR3 is TGTGCCAGCAGCGTATCAACCGGGGGACGTTATAATTCACCCCTCCACTTT.

CDR3 in DNA: TGCGCCAGCAGCTTGGGCCACGCAGGTGGCTACACCTTC. Protein product: CASSLGHAGGYTF. The chain joins TRBV5-1 to TRBJ1-2; D is uncertain. The CDR3 is made up of 13 amino acids. The germline V gene encodes CDR1 SGHRS and CDR2 YFSETQ. V lost 0 bases to trimming and J lost 7 bases, with 10 bases between them.

J is TRBJ1-1 and V is TRBV29-1; TRBD1 might be the D (6 bases). The CDR3 loop spans 13 amino acids. The germline V gene encodes CDR1 SQVTM and CDR2 ANQGSEA. V was cut by 4 bases and J by 7 bases, with 16 bases left in between. CDR3 bases: TGCAGCGTTGGTGCCAGGGGATTGGGTGAAGCTTTCTTT. Translated: CSVGARGLGEAFF.

This clonotype was counted between two and nine times. The gene calls are TRBV2 and TRBJ1-1; 8 nucleotides align to TRBD1. Unmatched junction bases numbered 0, after V lost 8 bases and J lost 1 base. Germline V CDR1 and CDR2: SNHLY, FYNNEI. The CDR3 runs 12 residues. CDR3 region: CASGTGNTEAFF. In DNA, the CDR3 is TGTGCCAGCGGGACAGGGAACACTGAAGCTTTCTTT.

This clonotype was detected a few times. V usage is TRBV6-6 and J usage is TRBJ1-5; D ambiguous. Germline-derived CDR1 and CDR2 are MNHNY and SVGAGI (reference sequence). CDR3 length equals 13 residues. Trimming pared 8 bases from V and 8 bases from J, leaving 16 bases between. The CDR3 spells CASFARQAEPQHF. In DNA, the CDR3 is TGTGCCAGCTTCGCCCGGCAAGCGGAGCCCCAGCATTTT.

This clonotype was found once. The chain recombines TRBV5-1 with TRBJ1-1; D not certain. The CDR3 contains 13 residues. V gave up 2 bases and J gave up 4 bases, with 9 bases separating them. Germline-derived CDR1 and CDR2 are SGHRS and YFSETQ. The DNA of the CDR3 is TGCGCCAGCAGCTTTGTAGGGATCACTGAAGCTTTCTTT. It specifies CASSFVGITEAFF.

The V and J genes are TRBV6-5 and TRBJ1-1, with 9 positions matching TRBD1. CDR3 length: 15 amino acids. Trimming removed 3 bases from V and 3 bases from J; junction bases left unmatched: 5. Germline V CDR1 and CDR2: MNHEY, SVGAGI. The CDR3 DNA reads as TGTGCCAGCAGTTATGGGACAGGGAGGGACACTGAAGCTTTCTTT. Its protein is CASSYGTGRDTEAFF.

This clonotype was counted a few times. The chain combines TRBV12-5 with TRBJ2-3; TRBD2 agrees at 12 bases. Germline lookup yields CDR1 LGHNT and CDR2 FRNRAP. The length of the CDR3 is 19 residues. V was pared by 4 bases and J by 1 base, with 12 bases of the junction left unmatched. The CDR3 region has the DNA TGTGCTAGTGGTTCCCCTCGACTAGCGGGGGCCACCGGCACAGATACGCAGTATTTT. Protein: CASGSPRLAGATGTDTQYF. Full variable domain (rest looked up from reference TRBV12-5 and TRBJ2-3): DARVTQTPRHKVTEMGQEVTMRCQPILGHNTVFWYRQTMMQGLELLAYFRNRAPLDDSGMPKDRFSAEMPDATLATLKIQPSEPRDSAVYFCASGSPRLAGATGTDTQYFGPGTRLTVL.

The gene calls are TRBV5-5 and TRBJ1-1; 9 bases match TRBD1. The J segment lost 3 bases and the V segment lost 1 base, leaving 1 base of the junction unmatched. The CDR3 has 14 residues. Germline V gene lookup returns CDR1 SGHKS and CDR2 YYEKEE (reference sequence). The CDR3 sequence: CASSLNRGHTEAFF. CDR3 sequence (DNA): TGTGCCAGCAGCTTGAACAGGGGGCACACTGAAGCTTTCTTT.

The chain joins TRBV7-9 to TRBJ1-4, with a tentative D call TRBD1 (6 bases). Per germline, CDR1 SEHNR and CDR2 FQNEAQ (reference sequence). Trimming removed 4 bases from V and 8 bases from J, with 14 bases in between. The CDR3 length is 14 residues. CDR3 nucleotides: TGTGCCAGCAGCTCAGGGGTGGCCAGCGAAAAACTGTTTTTT. Its protein product is CASSSGVASEKLFF.

The chain combines TRBV4-3 with TRBJ2-1; D remains unclear. V dropped 6 bases and J dropped 10 bases, with 22 bases sitting between them. The CDR3 runs to 15 residues. Germline V lookup: CDR1 LGHNA, CDR2 YSLEER. The CDR3 DNA is TGCGCCAGCAGTCAAAAGGCGTCTAGTGTCTACGAGCAGTTCTTC. Amino acids: CASSQKASSVYEQFF.

With regard to this clonotype: One junction end disagrees with the germline gene, perhaps due to a read error. The chain couples TRBV20-1 to TRBJ1-5; TRBD1 matches 8 bases. This CDR3 region has 14 residues. CDR1 is DFQATT and CDR2 is SNEGSKA in the germline V gene (reference sequence). The CDR3 nucleotides are TGCAGTGCTAGTCGGGGACAGGTATATCAGCCCCGGCATTTT. Its translation: CSASRGQVYQPRHF.

The rearrangement uses TRBV7-9 and TRBJ2-1; D remains ambiguous. The V gene lost 0 bases and the J gene lost 6 bases, with 15 bases spanning the gap. Germline CDR1 and CDR2: SEHNR and FQNEAQ (reference sequence). This CDR3 region has 16 residues. CDR3: CASSLAAPGESNEQFF. Here the CDR3 DNA reads TGTGCCAGCAGCTTAGCGGCGCCAGGAGAAAGCAATGAGCAGTTCTTC.

Notes on this clonotype: A much larger clone lies a single base off, so this may be a read error. V and J are TRBV7-3 and TRBJ2-7; 14 bases match TRBD2. The germline CDR1 and CDR2 sequences are SGHTA and FQGTGA. Trimming removed 5 bases from V and 9 bases from J; junction bases left unmatched: 6. This CDR3 comprises 14 residues. The CDR3 nucleotides are TGTGCCAGCAGCCCCGGACTAGCGGGGGGAGGGCAGTACTTC. Translated: CASSPGLAGGGQYF. The full variable domain, with the rest looked up from reference TRBV7-3 and TRBJ2-7, is GAGVSQTPSNKVTEKGKYVELRCDPISGHTALYWYRQSLGQGPEFLIYFQGTGAADDSGLPNDRFFAVRPEGSVSTLKIQRTERGDSAVYLCASSPGLAGGGQYFGPGTRLTVT.

This clonotype was detected only once. The V and J genes are TRBV6-9 and TRBJ1-1; no firm D call. The CDR3 loop spans 14 amino acids. Per the germline V gene, CDR1 is MNHGY and CDR2 is SVAAGI. V was pared by 4 bases and J by 7 bases, with 16 bases between. This CDR3 reads CASSFGGPEREAFF. The DNA for the CDR3 is TGTGCCAGCAGTTTTGGTGGGCCGGAGCGTGAAGCTTTCTTT.

This clonotype has just a few counts. DNA of the CDR3: TGTGCCAGCAGCTTAGGGGGCAGTCGCTCCTACAATGAGCAGTTCTTC. Residues: CASSLGGSRSYNEQFF. The V gene is TRBV7-2, the J gene TRBJ2-1; a weak D match, TRBD1 (5 bases). The germline gives CDR1 SGHTA, CDR2 FQGNSA. The CDR3 spans 16 residues. V was trimmed by 1 base and J by 0 bases, leaving 10 bases between them.

Comment on this clonotype: At one boundary the junction diverges from the germline segment, which might be a read error. This chain connects TRBV3-1 to TRBJ2-2, with 8 bases lining up with TRBD2. Germline loops: CDR1 LGHDT, CDR2 YNNKEL (reference sequence). This CDR3 has 16 residues. Written as DNA, the CDR3 is TGTGCTAGCAGCCAACACGGGGGGGCCGAGACCGGGGAGCTGTTTTTT. As protein: CASSQHGGAETGELFF.

The V call is TRBV24-1, the J call TRBJ2-1; weak D call: TRBD1 (5 bases). This CDR3 has 17 residues. Germline assignment: CDR1 KGHDR and CDR2 SFDVKD. V was cut by 4 bases and J by 7 bases, with 22 bases left in between. CDR3 sequence: CATSENPWGGLGNEQFF. In DNA form, the CDR3 reads TGTGCCACCAGTGAGAACCCGTGGGGCGGATTGGGGAATGAGCAGTTCTTC.

Note on this clonotype: Just one base apart from a much larger clone, this may be a read error. V and J are TRBV7-2 and TRBJ2-5; D is uncertain. The V and J ends lost 4 bases and 4 bases respectively, with 10 bases between them. The CDR3 consists of 13 residues. The V gene's germline CDR1 is SGHTA and CDR2 FQGNSA. The CDR3 is CASSSSARETQYF. The CDR3, as DNA: TGTGCCAGCAGCTCCTCGGCGAGAGAGACCCAGTACTTC.

This clonotype was detected a few times. The genes are TRBV15 and TRBJ2-7, with D hard to call. Germline loops: CDR1 LNHNV, CDR2 YYDKDF (reference sequence). Trimming took off 0 bases at V and 5 bases at J, with 5 bases between the two ends. The CDR3 is 12 amino acids. The CDR3 reads CATSRDWDEQYF. DNA of the CDR3: TGTGCCACCAGCAGAGATTGGGACGAGCAGTACTTC.